A selection of T cell receptor beta chains follows, all from one sample in a study of OX40 agonist ivuxolimab in advanced cancers. The assay was immunoSEQ multiplex PCR, and TCRdb's table has in-frame clones only and misses some. The table shows some 150,000 clones, with about nine tenths occurring only once. The sequencing used CD4+ or CD8+ T cells sorted from blood, collected in a trial of the OX40 agonist ivuxolimab. These receptors were obtained from an adult with an advanced solid tumor such as melanoma, head and neck, liver or kidney cancer. The CDR3 runs from the conserved cysteine through the conserved F or W. Fields, in order: clone size, D gene, V gene, J gene, CDR3 protein, CDR3 DNA. The D gene is left open where the match is weak. The size entry is marked missing in some rows and otherwise reads once, few, many or a size class.

-	TRBD1	TRBV7-3	TRBJ2-6	CASSSQGAGANVLTF	TGTGCCAGCAGCTCACAGGGGGCTGGGGCCAACGTCCTGACTTTC
-	-	TRBV5-4	TRBJ1-4	CASSLTGSEKLFF	TGTGCCAGCAGCCTTACAGGGAGCGAAAAACTGTTTTTT
-	-	TRBV7-9	TRBJ2-7	CASSYSGTDYEQYF	TGTGCCAGCAGCTACTCCGGGACGGACTACGAGCAGTACTTC
-	-	TRBV2	TRBJ1-1	CASSRQNTEAFF	TGTGCCAGCAGTCGGCAGAACACTGAAGCTTTCTTT
-	-	TRBV18	TRBJ2-7	CASSRARDLHF	TGTGCCAGCTCACGAGCCCGGGACTTGCATTTC
-	-	TRBV7-3	TRBJ2-1	CASSLGDGTATYNEQFF	TGTGCCAGCAGCCTAGGGGACGGGACGGCTACCTACAATGAGCAGTTCTTC
-	TRBD2	TRBV28	TRBJ2-5	CASSLPLAGEQETQYF	TGTGCCAGCAGTCTTCCACTAGCGGGGGAACAAGAGACCCAGTACTTC
-	TRBD1	TRBV9	TRBJ1-2	CASSAFDRGHGYTF	TGTGCCAGCAGCGCCTTTGACAGGGGGCACGGCTACACCTTC
-	-	TRBV28	TRBJ2-1	CASGSYEQFF	TGTGCCAGCGGGAGCTATGAGCAGTTCTTC
-	-	TRBV5-1	TRBJ2-7	CASSYGTRGAYEQYF	TGCGCCAGCAGCTATGGGACCCGCGGGGCCTACGAGCAGTACTTC
once	-	TRBV12-5	TRBJ2-2	CASGLPPTGELFF	TGTGCTAGTGGTTTGCCTCCCACCGGGGAGCTGTTTTTT
few	TRBD2	TRBV5-1	TRBJ2-1	CASSLEGLVANEQFF	TGCGCCAGCAGCTTGGAGGGACTAGTAGCTAATGAGCAGTTCTTC
few	-	TRBV7-2	TRBJ2-7	CASSFQGLEQYF	TGTGCCAGCAGCTTTCAGGGGCTCGAGCAGTACTTC
-	TRBD1	TRBV2	TRBJ1-1	CASSEVDRVNTEAFF	TGTGCCAGCAGTGAAGTTGACAGGGTGAACACTGAAGCTTTCTTT
-	-	TRBV4-3	TRBJ1-2	CASSQTAGAAANYGYTF	TGCGCCAGCAGCCAAACAGCCGGGGCAGCGGCTAACTATGGCTACACCTTC